This T cell receptor (beta chain) is drawn from a study of T-cell reconstitution after alpha-beta-depleted transplantation in children. A library of TCRbeta sequences, prepared with unique molecular identifiers, was generated. One entry per CDR3 protein, called by TCRdb with MiXCR from the PCR reads. The sample has roughly 590,000 distinct CDR3 sequences, approximately 17% seen once. CDR3 length: 12 amino acids. V was cut by 6 bases and J by 6 bases, with 12 bases left in between. Germline V gene lookup returns CDR1 SGHNT and CDR2 YENEEA. This TCR derives from a human donor who donated a stem cell graft to a child with acute myeloid leukemia. This sequence joins TRBV11-3 and TRBJ2-7, with D perhaps TRBD1 (5 bases). Sequenced material: PBMCs from the stem cell graft donor, taken from the stem cell graft. In nucleotides, the CDR3 is TGTGCCAGCAGTGCGAGAAGGGGCGAGCAGTACTTC. This codes for CASSARRGEQYF.